The present T cell receptor (beta chain) was sequenced within a study of vaccination effects on CD4 cells after COVID-19. Only in-frame clones appear in the TCRdb table, and some are missing; sequencing was by immunoSEQ multiplex PCR. The sample carries roughly 59,000 clones, just under 80% recorded once. On this clone itself: Its specificity is unknown.

The trim removed 1 base at V and 6 bases at J, leaving 4 bases unmatched. The CDR3 sequence is 15 residues long. Germline V gene lookup returns CDR1 SEHNR and CDR2 FQNEAQ (reference sequence). ViraFEST expansion of antigen-specific CD4+ T cells with viral peptide pools preceded sequencing. Upon completion of about eleven days in culture, CD4+ T cells were isolated. Participants completed two doses of the BNT162b2 or mRNA-1273 vaccine. A half-volume exchange with IL-2 medium occurred on days 3 and 7. This TCR derives from a human donor who received a COVID-19 vaccine. The sequencing here drew on CD4+ T cells from PBMCs cultured with HCoV-OC43 spike peptides, taken after COVID-19 vaccination. As for subset: HCoV-OC43 spike overlapping peptide pool stimulation. This chain joins TRBV7-9 and TRBJ1-2, with 11 positions matching TRBD1. CDR3 DNA sequence: TGTGCCAGCAGCTTAGGGACAGGGGGCGCGGATGGCTACACCTTC. This sequence encodes CASSLGTGGADGYTF.